This T cell receptor (beta chain) was identified in a study of shared clonotypes between healthy human individuals. Participating donors were healthy, HIV-negative adults free of recent acute infections or vaccinations. This clone was detected a few times. Clones were read by immunoSEQ multiplex PCR, and TCRdb kept only the in-frame ones, dropping some. The sample shows about 2.3 million clones, about nine tenths of them seen only once. The receptor's source is a man aged 18 to 29 in good health. Some clones in this sample may be carry-over from other donors' samples. The specimen sequenced was naive CD4+ T cells from PBMCs. Specified subset: CD45RA+ positively selected.

The CDR3 DNA reads as TGTGCCAGCTCACCCCTGCCCTCCGGGGAGCTGTTTTTT. Protein sequence: CASSPLPSGELFF. V gene TRBV18 combines with J gene TRBJ2-2; D gene uncertain. Trimming stripped 3 bases from V and 6 bases from J, with 8 bases between. CDR1 is KGHSH, CDR2 LQKENI, per germline. The CDR3 sequence is 13 residues long.